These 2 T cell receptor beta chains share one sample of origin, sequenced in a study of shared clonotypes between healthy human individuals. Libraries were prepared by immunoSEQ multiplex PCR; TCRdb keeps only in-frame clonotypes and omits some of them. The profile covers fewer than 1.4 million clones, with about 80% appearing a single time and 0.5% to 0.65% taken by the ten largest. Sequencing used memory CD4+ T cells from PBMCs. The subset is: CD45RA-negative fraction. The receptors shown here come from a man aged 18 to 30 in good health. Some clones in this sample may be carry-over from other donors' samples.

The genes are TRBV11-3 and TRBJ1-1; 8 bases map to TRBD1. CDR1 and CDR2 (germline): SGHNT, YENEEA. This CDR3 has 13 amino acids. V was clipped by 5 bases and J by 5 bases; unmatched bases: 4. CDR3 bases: TGTGCCAGCAGCACGGACAGGGCGACTGAAGCTTTCTTT. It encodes CASSTDRATEAFF.

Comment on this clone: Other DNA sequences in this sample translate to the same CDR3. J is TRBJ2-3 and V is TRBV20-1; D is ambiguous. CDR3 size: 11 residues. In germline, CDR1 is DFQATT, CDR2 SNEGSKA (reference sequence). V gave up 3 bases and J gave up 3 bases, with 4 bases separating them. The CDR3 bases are TGCAGTGCTAGTCCGACAGATACGCAGTATTTT. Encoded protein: CSASPTDTQYF.